This entry features one T cell receptor beta chain sequence. The sample originates from a study of T cells in Graves' hyperthyroidism and ophthalmopathy. For the study at large: Once the initial diagnosis was made, peripheral blood was obtained before any treatment.

Fresh peripheral blood, under 11 ml, yielded the PBMCs. Template material for amplifying TCR beta CDR3 regions consisted of RNA transcripts. First-round RT-PCR of the TCR CDR3 relied on the HTBI primer set. TCRdb recomputed calls from the multiplex PCR reads with MiXCR, one row per CDR3 protein. The table has hundreds of thousands of distinct CDR3 sequences, nearly 20% seen once. CDR3 length equals 16 residues. Trimming shortened V by 1 base and J by 3 bases, and 13 bases separated the two germline ends. Germline loops: CDR1 SEHNR, CDR2 FQNEAQ (reference sequence). The sequenced sample consisted of blood. This chain uses TRBV7-9 with TRBJ1-5; D is unresolved. This receptor was obtained from a man aged 40-50 years with Graves' ophthalmopathy. Here the CDR3 reads CASSLGAIKLNQPQHF. The DNA of the CDR3 is TGTGCCAGCAGCTTAGGGGCCATAAAACTCAATCAGCCCCAGCATTTT.